These 27 T cell receptor beta chains share one sample of origin, sequenced in a study of regulatory T cells in long-lasting Graves disease. Investigators prepared the TCR beta libraries by applying iRepertoire HTBI primers and Arm-PCR of CDR3 regions. TCRdb re-called the multiplex PCR reads through MiXCR, storing one row per CDR3 protein. This table has fewer than 550,000 distinct CDR3 sequences, under 25% appearing once. The time point was: persistent/refractory GD, antithyroid drugs over 5 years with positive TRAb. Preparation of the TCR library used RNA extracted from PBMCs. This sample comprised peripheral blood mononuclear cells (PBMCs), obtained when the disease was refractory, from a patient treated with antithyroid drugs. All receptors derive from a female donor with Graves disease.

DNA for the CDR3: TGCAGTGCAACACCCCGGGACAGTGAGCCCCAGCATTTT. Protein: CSATPRDSEPQHF. The rearrangement uses TRBV20-1 and TRBJ1-5; 7 bases agree with TRBD1. Germline trimming cut 6 bases from V and 8 bases from J; bases unmatched to any gene: 10. The germline V gene has CDR1 DFQATT and CDR2 SNEGSKA (reference sequence). There are 13 residues in the CDR3.

The V call is TRBV29-1, the J call TRBJ1-2; D not certain. Looked up from germline, CDR1 is SQVTM and CDR2 is ANQGSEA. This CDR3 is 11 amino acids long. V lost 4 bases and J 8 bases, leaving 11 bases between the germline ends. The CDR3 sequence: CSVVEGRGYTF. CDR3 coding DNA: TGCAGCGTTGTTGAAGGTCGAGGCTACACCTTC.

This clonotype was recorded at least ten times. The chain couples TRBV28 to TRBJ2-7, with a possible D match to TRBD1 (6 bases). The CDR3 length is 15 residues. V was clipped by 6 bases and J by 7 bases, with 22 bases between them. The germline gives CDR1 MDHEN, CDR2 SYDVKM. The CDR3 reads CASSNRGFRAGEQYF. In nucleotides, the CDR3 is TGTGCCAGCAGCAATAGGGGGTTCCGAGCAGGAGAGCAGTACTTC. The full variable domain, completed using reference TRBV28 and TRBJ2-7, is DVKVTQSSRYLVKRTGEKVFLECVQDMDHENMFWYRQDPGLGLRLIYFSYDVKMKEKGDIPEGYSVSREKKERFSLILESASTNQTSMYLCASSNRGFRAGEQYFGPGTRLTVT.

This clonotype has a handful of counts. This chain links TRBV9 with TRBJ1-6, with 7 bases fitting TRBD1. CDR1 and CDR2 from the germline V gene are SGDLS and YYNGEE. The junction had 3 bases not matched to a gene; V was cut back by 2 bases and J by 10 bases. This CDR3 has 13 amino acids. The CDR3 nucleotides are TGTGCCAGCAGCGTGGGGACAGACTCACCCCTCCACTTT. Residues: CASSVGTDSPLHF.

This clonotype was detected ten times or more. The rearrangement uses TRBV28 and TRBJ2-7; 9 bases map to TRBD1. V shed 4 bases, J shed 4 bases, and the junction held 11 bases outside the gene matches. Per the germline V gene, CDR1 is MDHEN and CDR2 is SYDVKM. The CDR3 is made up of 16 amino acids. This CDR3 is CASSSPVGQGIYEQYF. CDR3 bases: TGTGCCAGCAGTTCCCCTGTCGGACAGGGGATATACGAGCAGTACTTC.

V usage is TRBV7-2 and J usage is TRBJ2-2; D uncertain. CDR3 length: 13 residues. Trimming removed 5 bases at V and 6 bases at J, with 10 bases between. CDR1 SGHTA and CDR2 FQGNSA come from the germline V gene. CDR3 amino acids: CASSPGPSGELFF. The CDR3 DNA reads TGTGCCAGCAGCCCTGGACCTTCCGGGGAGCTGTTTTTT.

The CDR3 spells CASSSTGTEETQYF. The CDR3 DNA sequence: TGTGCCAGCAGCTCAACCGGGACAGAAGAGACCCAGTACTTC. V gene TRBV5-6 combines with J gene TRBJ2-5; 7 nucleotides agree with TRBD1. The V gene's germline CDR1 is SGHDT and CDR2 YYEEEE. The CDR3 length is 14 residues. The V gene end was trimmed by 3 bases and the J gene end by 3 bases; junction bases not matched to a gene: 5.

For this clonotype: The junction shows a germline mismatch at one end, possibly a read error. This chain connects TRBV7-9 to TRBJ1-4; D gene uncertain. This CDR3 spans 11 amino acids. Germline CDR1 is SEHNR and CDR2 is FQNEAQ (reference sequence). The DNA of the CDR3 is TGTGCCACCCGAGACGGTGAAGAACTGTTTTTT. The encoded protein is CATRDGEELFF. The variable domain in full, completed from reference TRBV7-9 and TRBJ1-4, reads DTGVSQNPRHKITKRGQNVTFRCDPISEHNRLYWYRQTLGQGPEFLTYFQNEAQLEKSRLLSDRFSAERPKGSFSTLEIQRTEQGDSAMYLCATRDGEELFFGSGTQLSVL.

J is TRBJ2-1 and V is TRBV18, with TRBD2 matching 9 bases. Germline CDR1 KGHSH, CDR2 LQKENI. This CDR3 has 14 residues. V shed 6 bases, J shed 8 bases, and the junction held 8 bases outside the gene matches. DNA for the CDR3: TGTGCCAGCTCCTCTAGCGGGATATACTATGAGCAGTTCTTC. Protein sequence: CASSSSGIYYEQFF.

There are many counts of this clonotype. The V gene is TRBV27, the J gene TRBJ2-2; 10 positions agree with TRBD1. The CDR3 totals 17 residues. V gave up 6 bases and J gave up 3 bases; unmatched junction bases: 10. CDR1 MNHEY and CDR2 SMNVEV come from the germline V gene (reference sequence). The CDR3 DNA reads TGTGCCAGCAGCCTCCCCCCCGGGACAGGGGACACCGGGGAGCTGTTTTTT. Protein sequence: CASSLPPGTGDTGELFF.

V gene TRBV7-9 combines with J gene TRBJ2-3, with 11 bases aligning to TRBD2. CDR1 and CDR2 from the germline V gene are SEHNR and FQNEAQ (reference sequence). There are 15 residues in the CDR3. V lost 5 bases to trimming and J lost 11 bases; unmatched junction nucleotides: 12. The CDR3, as DNA: TGTGCCAGCAGCAGCAATATAGCGGGAGGGCCGGAGCAGTATTTT. Amino acids: CASSSNIAGGPEQYF.

This clonotype was found a few times. CDR3 in amino acids: CASKVSRGPNTIYF. The DNA for the CDR3 is TGTGCCAGCAAGGTTAGCAGGGGGCCAAACACCATATATTTT. The gene calls are TRBV12-3 or TRBV12-4 and TRBJ1-3, with 8 bases matching TRBD1. This CDR3 region has 14 residues. The V gene end was trimmed by 7 bases and the J gene end by 6 bases; junction bases not matched to a gene: 8.

This clonotype has at least ten counts. The chain uses TRBV12-3 or TRBV12-4 and TRBJ2-7, with TRBD2 matching over 10 bases. After removal of 2 bases from V and 0 bases from J, the junction contained 1 base not matched to a gene. The CDR3 is made up of 15 amino acids. This chain's CDR3 is CASSLSGRVSYEQYF. The DNA for the CDR3 is TGTGCCAGCAGTTTAAGCGGGAGGGTCTCCTACGAGCAGTACTTC.

This clonotype was seen a few times. The V and J genes are TRBV20-1 and TRBJ2-5, with D possibly TRBD1 on 6 matching bases. Trimming took 5 bases from V and 5 from J, leaving 15 bases between them. CDR1 is DFQATT and CDR2 is SNEGSKA in the germline V gene (reference sequence). The CDR3 is made up of 13 amino acids. The CDR3 is CSAGTTGRETQYF. Written as DNA, the CDR3 is TGCAGTGCTGGAACCACAGGGCGGGAGACCCAGTACTTC.

In its sample, this clonotype was seen many times. The genes are TRBV3-1 and TRBJ1-5; D call uncertain. Germline CDR1 and CDR2: LGHDT and YNNKEL (reference sequence). This CDR3 contains 15 residues. Trimming removed 3 bases from V and 0 bases from J, with 9 bases in between. As DNA, the CDR3 is TGTGCCAGCAGCCAGGAGGGTAATAGCAATCAGCCCCAGCATTTT. Its translation is CASSQEGNSNQPQHF.

This clonotype was found a few times. The chain employs TRBV30 and TRBJ2-5, with no clear D. CDR1 and CDR2 from the germline V gene are GTSNPN and SVGIG (reference sequence). The CDR3 runs to 13 residues. With 6 bases removed from V and 5 bases from J, the gap between germline ends came to 16 bases. In DNA form, the CDR3 reads TGTGCCTGCAGACTCTTAGGTTTGGAGACCCAGTACTTC. Residues: CACRLLGLETQYF.

The gene calls are TRBV7-3 and TRBJ2-4, with D possibly TRBD1 on 6 matching bases. The CDR3 contains 14 residues. Trimming took 5 bases from V and 4 from J, leaving 12 bases between them. The germline CDR1 and CDR2 sequences are SGHTA and FQGTGA. The DNA for the CDR3 is TGTGCCAGCAGCCCCGAAGGACAGAAAAACATTCAGTACTTC. It encodes CASSPEGQKNIQYF.

This clonotype was seen many times. This chain connects TRBV29-1 to TRBJ2-7, with a tentative D call TRBD1 (7 bases). Germline assignment: CDR1 SQVTM and CDR2 ANQGSEA. CDR3 length: 14 amino acids. Trimming stripped 4 bases from V and 0 bases from J, with 13 bases between. The chain's CDR3 is CSVVAGQISYEQYF. The CDR3 region has the DNA TGCAGCGTTGTTGCGGGACAGATCTCCTACGAGCAGTACTTC.

With regard to this clonotype: This may come from a read error, since a much larger clone is one base off. The chain carries TRBV28 and TRBJ2-5, with D maybe TRBD2 (6 bases). Germline lookup yields CDR1 MDHEN and CDR2 SYDVKM. This CDR3 spans 13 amino acids. CDR3 coding DNA: TGTGTCACTCTTAGCGGAACGGCTGAGAACCAGTACTTC. Residues: CVTLSGTAENQYF.

The chain is built from TRBV20-1 and TRBJ2-5, with D perhaps given as TRBD1 or TRBD2 (6 bases each). The CDR3 runs 14 residues. V was shortened by 6 bases and J by 5 bases, with 19 bases between the two germline ends. Germline V gene lookup returns CDR1 DFQATT and CDR2 SNEGSKA (reference sequence). CDR3 protein: CSAKKGGGWETQYF. The CDR3 DNA follows: TGCAGTGCCAAGAAGGGGGGAGGCTGGGAGACCCAGTACTTC.

This clonotype was recorded at least ten times. The chain employs TRBV7-9 and TRBJ2-5; 7 bases fit TRBD2. The germline V gene encodes CDR1 SEHNR and CDR2 FQNEAQ (reference sequence). This CDR3 has 14 amino acids. J was trimmed by 1 base and V by 4 bases; bases with no gene match: 3. In DNA, the CDR3 is TGTGCCAGCAGCTCCTCTAGCGGCCAAGAGACCCAGTACTTC. Protein: CASSSSSGQETQYF. The full variable domain, completed using reference TRBV7-9 and TRBJ2-5, is DTGVSQNPRHKITKRGQNVTFRCDPISEHNRLYWYRQTLGQGPEFLTYFQNEAQLEKSRLLSDRFSAERPKGSFSTLEIQRTEQGDSAMYLCASSSSSGQETQYFGPGTRLLVL.

This rearrangement joins TRBV27 to TRBJ2-1, with a tentative D call TRBD2 (5 bases). V gave up 5 bases and J gave up 6 bases, with 20 bases separating them. The CDR3 loop spans 16 amino acids. Per the germline V gene, CDR1 is MNHEY and CDR2 is SMNVEV (reference sequence). CDR3 DNA: TGTGCCAGCAGTCCGATGGACGGGGTTTATCCCAATGAGCAGTTCTTC. Translating it yields CASSPMDGVYPNEQFF.

This clonotype has a handful of counts. The chain has TRBV5-6 and TRBJ2-5, with 9 bases that match TRBD1. The V gene end was trimmed by 4 bases and the J gene end by 7 bases; junction bases not matched to a gene: 8. The CDR3 contains 14 residues. Germline lookup yields CDR1 SGHDT and CDR2 YYEEEE. CDR3 sequence (DNA): TGTGCCAGCAGCACCGGACAGGGGTCGGGGACCCAGTACTTC. Translated: CASSTGQGSGTQYF.

This clonotype was detected ten times or more. V and J are TRBV27 and TRBJ1-5; 8 positions match TRBD1. There are 14 residues in the CDR3. V shed 5 bases, J shed 6 bases, and the junction held 6 bases outside the gene matches. Germline assignment: CDR1 MNHEY and CDR2 SMNVEV (reference sequence). CDR3 nucleotides: TGTGCCAGCAGTCCTGACAGGGGCCGTCAGCCCCAGCATTTT. Residues: CASSPDRGRQPQHF.

This clonotype has a count of ten or more. The chain links TRBV24-1 to TRBJ1-1; D uncertain. The CDR3 is 13 amino acids. V was clipped by 9 bases and J by 1 base, with 11 bases between them. In germline, CDR1 is KGHDR, CDR2 SFDVKD. This CDR3 is CATSRSGNTEAFF. CDR3 in DNA: TGTGCCACCTCAAGATCCGGGAACACTGAAGCTTTCTTT.

Points on this clonotype: A much larger clone differs from this one at a single base, so this may be a read error. V and J are TRBV6-5 and TRBJ1-2; D is possibly TRBD1 (6 bases). This CDR3 is built from 17 residues. V was cut by 2 bases and J by 3 bases, with 19 bases left in between. CDR1 is MNHEY, CDR2 SVGAGI, per germline. Written as DNA, the CDR3 is TGTGCCAGCAGTTACCCAGACACCGATGCAGGGGACTATGGCTACACCTTC. Its translation: CASSYPDTDAGDYGYTF.

This clonotype occurred many times. The V and J genes are TRBV28 and TRBJ2-7, with a possible D match to TRBD1 (6 bases). The germline gives CDR1 MDHEN, CDR2 SYDVKM. The CDR3 is 15 residues long. V gave up 3 bases and J gave up 6 bases, with 18 bases separating them. CDR3 sequence: CASSLDSVTIGEQYF. The CDR3 DNA sequence: TGTGCCAGCAGTTTGGACAGTGTTACAATAGGCGAGCAGTACTTC.